This TCR beta chain was observed in a study of T cell responses to AZD1222 COVID-19 vaccine. General observations from the study: Vaccination with two AZD1222 doses was followed by a rise in Spike-specific TCR breadth and depth. Mostly white British, mostly female donors; authors suggested clonal diversity may be underestimated. Baseline serology detected seropositivity in only a handful of AZD1222 recipients.

TCRdb's copy holds only in-frame clones and misses some; the assay was immunoSEQ multiplex PCR. The sample lists about 83,000 clones; approximately 90% were seen once. On this clone itself: What it binds is unknown.

Between the trimmed V and J ends, which lost 3 bases and 6 bases, there was a span of 11 bases. From germline, CDR1 is KGHDR and CDR2 SFDVKD. This CDR3 has 13 amino acids. The specimen was peripheral blood, collected on day 0 of MenACWY control vaccination. J is TRBJ2-7 and V is TRBV24-1, with a tentative D call TRBD1 (6 bases). This TCR was sampled from an adult in good health. Written as DNA, the CDR3 is TGTGCCACCAGTGATAGGGGGTCCCCCGAGCAGTACTTC. Translation gives CATSDRGSPEQYF.